The T cell receptor beta chain under discussion was sequenced for a study of T cell responses to AZD1222 COVID-19 vaccine. Only in-frame clones appear in the TCRdb table, and some are missing; sequencing was by immunoSEQ multiplex PCR. The sample records roughly 130,000 clones, roughly 90% being singletons. V was pared by 5 bases and J by 8 bases, with 21 bases between. Looked up from germline, CDR1 is SEHNR and CDR2 is FQNEAQ (reference sequence). CDR3 size: 15 residues. On this clone itself: Its antigen is unidentified.

Study-level results: Clonal diversity was possibly underestimated; the donors were predominantly white British and more often female. Just a handful of AZD1222 recipients tested seropositive at baseline.

This clonotype was sampled from an adult in good health. The rearrangement links TRBV7-9 to TRBJ1-2; D is perhaps TRBD1 (6 bases). Sequencing was performed on peripheral blood, taken on day 0 of AZD1222 vaccination. The CDR3 loop is CASSRTGSQGGGYTF. CDR3 DNA sequence: TGTGCCAGCAGCCGAACTGGGTCACAGGGCGGCGGCTACACCTTC.